This T cell receptor (beta chain) was retrieved from a study of T-cell memory formation after mild COVID-19. Trimming left V 2 bases short and J 0 bases short, with 12 bases between. This CDR3 spans 16 amino acids. Study-wide results and caveats: Within pre-infection memory, some responding clones were found, suggesting cross-reactive memory joined. CD4+ clones that contracted lay mainly in CM and EM; CD8+ ones lay in EMRA.

5'RACE with constant-segment primers built TCRalpha and TCRbeta cDNA libraries with UMIs. TCRdb fed the 5' RACE reads into MiXCR, producing one record per CDR3 protein. The sample shows 350,000 to 450,000 distinct CDR3 sequences, over 13% of them seen only once. This clonotype appeared a few times. What it binds is not known. The V and J genes are TRBV12-3 or TRBV12-4 and TRBJ2-3; D is possibly TRBD2 (5 bases). This receptor was obtained from a man in his late teens or twenties who had mild COVID-19 (a few samples of this study predate the infection). Cell type and time point are not known. The source material was PBMCs or a T cell subset sorted from them (not recorded which). DNA of the CDR3: TGTGCCAGCAGTTTATTTGGCGGGCCGAGCACAGATACGCAGTATTTT. It is translated as CASSLFGGPSTDTQYF.